One and the same sample provided the 25 T cell receptor beta chains below, sequenced in a study of CD8+ T cells in alopecia areata. Sequencing relied on a cDNA template that was reverse transcribed from extracted RNA. The method was immunoSEQ multiplex PCR; TCRdb's version includes in-frame clones alone and lacks a portion of them. There are about 40,000 clones in the sample; 80% to 95% occur only once, and about 19% lies in the top ten. Sample treatment: oral pan-JAK inhibitor, 5-10 mg twice daily. The starting material was CD8+ T cells sorted from blood, obtained at week 24, from a patient treated with tofacitinib. All receptors come from a human donor with alopecia areata.

The chain uses TRBV7-8 and TRBJ2-7, with 7 bases matching TRBD1. The CDR3 covers 14 residues. From germline, CDR1 is SGHVS and CDR2 FQNEAQ. V lost 5 bases, J lost 2 bases, and 6 bases stayed unmatched. The CDR3 here is CASSPLQGPYEQYF. DNA of the CDR3: TGTGCCAGCAGCCCCTTACAGGGGCCCTACGAGCAGTACTTC.

The sample holds one count of this clone. The chain has TRBV7-9 and TRBJ2-7; possibly TRBD2 for D (6 bases). V lost 5 bases to trimming and J lost 0 bases, with 17 bases between them. Germline V gene sequence: CDR1 SEHNR, CDR2 FQNEAQ (reference sequence). The CDR3 has 16 residues. As DNA, the CDR3 is TGTGCCAGCAGCCTATCCTCGGGGGTATCCTCCTACGAGCAGTACTTC. It specifies CASSLSSGVSSYEQYF.

V gene TRBV15 combines with J gene TRBJ2-3; 9 bases agree with TRBD2. CDR1 is LNHNV and CDR2 is YYDKDF in the germline V gene (reference sequence). V dropped 0 bases and J dropped 2; count of bases not matched to a gene: 12. The CDR3 extends over 19 amino acids. The CDR3 coding sequence is TGTGCCACCAGCAGAGATCCGGTCGGCCTAGCGGGGACCACAGATACGCAGTATTTT. This codes for CATSRDPVGLAGTTDTQYF.

The chain has TRBV2 and TRBJ2-7, with 9 bases lining up with TRBD1. Per germline, CDR1 SNHLY and CDR2 FYNNEI. Trimming removed 7 bases from V and 5 bases from J; junction bases left unmatched: 9. This CDR3 is built from 14 residues. This CDR3 is CASTPGQGLNEQYF. In nucleotides, the CDR3 is TGTGCCAGCACCCCGGGACAGGGCTTAAACGAGCAGTACTTC.

The rearrangement links TRBV28 to TRBJ2-3, with D possibly TRBD1 on 6 matching bases. Germline V CDR1 and CDR2: MDHEN, SYDVKM. The CDR3 runs 17 residues. Trimming left V 3 bases short and J 1 base short, with 17 bases between. CDR3 sequence (DNA): TGTGCCAGCAGTTTTGGGGCCTTAGGGGGAGGCACAGATACGCAGTATTTT. Its translation is CASSFGALGGGTDTQYF.

This rearrangement joins TRBV19 to TRBJ2-3, with 8 bases that match TRBD1. Germline values: CDR1 LNHDA, CDR2 SQIVND (reference sequence). V gave up 4 bases and J gave up 4 bases; unmatched junction bases: 10. The CDR3 consists of 16 residues. CDR3 coding DNA: TGTGCCAGTAGTACCTTAACAGGGGGTCTCGCAGATACGCAGTATTTT. Protein: CASSTLTGGLADTQYF.

The table lists this clone with a few counts. Germline and junction disagree at one end, which may indicate a read error. V gene TRBV7-2 combines with J gene TRBJ2-5; D could derive from TRBD1 or TRBD2 (6 bases each). The J call may be incorrect, as the DNA end agrees better with TRBJ2-7. Germline CDR1 and CDR2: SGHTA and FQGNSA. The CDR3 totals 13 residues. CDR3 DNA: TGTGCCAGCAACTTAGGGGGGTCCTACGAGCAGTACTTC. It specifies CASNLGGSYEQYF.

This sequence joins TRBV4-1 and TRBJ1-4; D is ambiguous. Between the trimmed V and J ends, which lost 1 base and 4 bases, there was a span of 7 bases. Germline V gives CDR1 MGHRA, CDR2 YSYEKL. The CDR3 covers 14 residues. CDR3 in DNA: TGCGCCAGCAGCCAAGTCGCTAGTAATGAAAAACTGTTTTTT. Translated: CASSQVASNEKLFF.

This chain uses TRBV7-9 with TRBJ2-7; a possible D gene is TRBD2 (5 bases). Trimming pared 1 base from V and 5 bases from J, leaving 9 bases between. CDR3 length: 13 amino acids. Germline V CDR1 and CDR2: SEHNR, FQNEAQ (reference sequence). CDR3 nucleotide sequence: TGTGCCAGCAGCTTAGTAGAGGGAAACGAGCAGTACTTC. It encodes CASSLVEGNEQYF. Together with reference TRBV7-9 and TRBJ2-7, the CDR3 gives the full variable domain: DTGVSQNPRHKITKRGQNVTFRCDPISEHNRLYWYRQTLGQGPEFLTYFQNEAQLEKSRLLSDRFSAERPKGSFSTLEIQRTEQGDSAMYLCASSLVEGNEQYFGPGTRLTVT.

The chain recombines TRBV15 with TRBJ2-1; TRBD1 is a possible D gene (5 bases). Germline lookup yields CDR1 LNHNV and CDR2 YYDKDF (reference sequence). This CDR3 is 15 amino acids long. V was shortened by 0 bases and J by 2 bases, with 8 bases between the two germline ends. CDR3 sequence: CATSRDKTAYNEQFF. Here the CDR3 DNA reads TGTGCCACCAGCAGAGATAAGACAGCCTACAATGAGCAGTTCTTC. The variable domain in full, with the rest retrieved from reference TRBV15 and TRBJ2-1, is DAMVIQNPRYQVTQFGKPVTLSCSQTLNHNVMYWYQQKSSQAPKLLFHYYDKDFNNEADTPDNFQSRRPNTSFCFLDIRSPGLGDTAMYLCATSRDKTAYNEQFFGPGTRLTVL.

The CDR3 protein is CASGDGLTDTQYF. CDR3 bases: TGTGCCAGCGGGGACGGCCTCACAGATACGCAGTATTTT. J is TRBJ2-3 and V is TRBV6-1; either TRBD1 or TRBD2 may supply D (5 bases each). CDR3 size: 13 residues. Looked up from germline, CDR1 is MNHNS and CDR2 is SASEGT. Trimming shortened V by 8 bases and J by 2 bases, and 11 bases separated the two germline ends.

This clone was detected only once. The chain is built from TRBV28 and TRBJ2-1; D unresolved. Germline assignment: CDR1 MDHEN and CDR2 SYDVKM. The CDR3 has 15 amino acids. With 8 bases removed from V and 0 bases from J, the gap between germline ends came to 14 bases. The chain's CDR3 is CASGGEASSYNEQFF. The CDR3 bases are TGTGCCAGCGGTGGAGAGGCGAGCTCCTACAATGAGCAGTTCTTC. Full variable domain (rest looked up from reference TRBV28 and TRBJ2-1): DVKVTQSSRYLVKRTGEKVFLECVQDMDHENMFWYRQDPGLGLRLIYFSYDVKMKEKGDIPEGYSVSREKKERFSLILESASTNQTSMYLCASGGEASSYNEQFFGPGTRLTVL.

The genes are TRBV27 and TRBJ2-7; a possible D gene is TRBD1 (6 bases). The CDR3 totals 12 residues. The ends were cut back, 4 bases at V and 5 bases at J, with 9 bases in the middle. Germline lookup yields CDR1 MNHEY and CDR2 SMNVEV (reference sequence). CDR3 residues: CASSSQGNEQYF. As DNA, the CDR3 is TGTGCCAGCAGTTCACAGGGAAACGAGCAGTACTTC.

The chain couples TRBV19 to TRBJ2-2; D is ambiguous. This CDR3 has 14 amino acids. Trimming removed 1 base from V and 7 bases from J, with 10 bases in between. From germline, CDR1 is LNHDA and CDR2 SQIVND (reference sequence). The CDR3: CASSIVSASGELFF. Written as DNA, the CDR3 is TGTGCCAGTAGTATAGTGTCGGCTAGCGGGGAGCTGTTTTTT.

This sequence joins TRBV27 and TRBJ2-5; D uncertain. Germline V CDR1 and CDR2: MNHEY, SMNVEV (reference sequence). Trimming removed 9 bases at V and 3 bases at J, with 5 bases between. CDR3 length: 10 amino acids. The CDR3 DNA reads TGTGCCAGAACAAAAGAGACCCAGTACTTC. Protein product: CARTKETQYF.

The CDR3 loop is CASHGQPDYEQYF. CDR3 in DNA: TGTGCCAGCCATGGACAGCCCGACTACGAGCAGTACTTC. The chain combines TRBV27 with TRBJ2-7, with a tentative D call TRBD1 (6 bases). CDR1 and CDR2 from the germline V gene are MNHEY and SMNVEV (reference sequence). The CDR3 extends over 13 amino acids. The ends were cut back, 8 bases at V and 3 bases at J, with 14 bases in the middle.

This sequence joins TRBV4-3 and TRBJ2-5, with D possibly being TRBD1 (6 bases). CDR3 length: 14 amino acids. Germline V lookup: CDR1 LGHNA, CDR2 YSLEER. V dropped 0 bases and J dropped 4 bases, with 9 bases sitting between them. The CDR3 is CASSQEGQRETQYF. CDR3 bases: TGCGCCAGCAGCCAAGAAGGACAGAGAGAGACCCAGTACTTC.

V usage is TRBV20-1 and J usage is TRBJ2-7; D not certain. Trimming shortened V by 3 bases and J by 2 bases, and 2 bases separated the two germline ends. Germline lookup yields CDR1 DFQATT and CDR2 SNEGSKA (reference sequence). The CDR3 covers 10 residues. As DNA, the CDR3 is TGCAGTGCTAGCCCCTACGAGCAGTACTTC. It codes for CSASPYEQYF.

V gene TRBV6-1 combines with J gene TRBJ1-2, with D possibly matching TRBD1 (5 bases). The CDR3 runs 13 residues. Germline CDR1 reads MNHNS; CDR2 reads SASEGT. The V end lost 6 bases, the J end lost 7 bases, and 15 bases lay between the germline ends. This CDR3 reads CASRDQGRGGYTF. The CDR3 region has the DNA TGTGCCAGCAGGGACCAGGGACGGGGTGGCTACACCTTC.

The chain uses TRBV28 and TRBJ2-7; D gene uncertain. This CDR3 region has 17 residues. From germline, CDR1 is MDHEN and CDR2 SYDVKM. V was cut by 5 bases and J by 3 bases, with 23 bases left in between. The CDR3 sequence is CASSPSIGVGLYYEQYF. Here the CDR3 DNA reads TGTGCCAGCAGTCCAAGTATTGGGGTCGGCCTCTACTACGAGCAGTACTTC. The complete variable domain, with remaining parts taken from reference TRBV28 and TRBJ2-7, reads DVKVTQSSRYLVKRTGEKVFLECVQDMDHENMFWYRQDPGLGLRLIYFSYDVKMKEKGDIPEGYSVSREKKERFSLILESASTNQTSMYLCASSPSIGVGLYYEQYFGPGTRLTVT.

The J gene is TRBJ2-3, the V gene TRBV7-3, with D perhaps matching TRBD1 (5 bases). Trimming shortened V by 3 bases and J by 4 bases, and 8 bases separated the two germline ends. CDR3 size: 13 residues. CDR1 is SGHTA and CDR2 is FQGTGA in the germline V gene. CDR3 loop: CASSLSGSDTQYF. As DNA, the CDR3 is TGTGCCAGCAGCTTGTCAGGGTCAGATACGCAGTATTTT.

The gene calls are TRBV5-6 and TRBJ1-5, with D possibly matching TRBD1 (6 bases). CDR3 length: 16 residues. The ends were cut back, 3 bases at V and 3 bases at J, with 16 bases in the middle. Germline assignment: CDR1 SGHDT and CDR2 YYEEEE. CDR3 nucleotides: TGTGCCAGCAGCTCGGGGGGCGGAACCCTCAATCAGCCCCAGCATTTT. Translating it yields CASSSGGGTLNQPQHF.

This sequence joins TRBV4-1 and TRBJ2-5, with D maybe TRBD1 (6 bases). The CDR3 runs to 13 residues. The V gene lost 4 bases and the J gene lost 2 bases, with 8 bases spanning the gap. The germline V gene has CDR1 MGHRA and CDR2 YSYEKL. CDR3 coding DNA: TGCGCCAGCAGCCCTGACAGGCAAGAGACCCAGTACTTC. It codes for CASSPDRQETQYF.

V and J are TRBV19 and TRBJ2-2, with 8 positions matching TRBD2. The CDR3 spans 14 residues. The V and J ends lost 3 bases and 4 bases, in that order; junction bases with no gene match: 1. The germline CDR1 and CDR2 sequences are LNHDA and SQIVND (reference sequence). The CDR3 sequence is CASSMAGGTGELFF. CDR3 bases: TGTGCCAGTAGTATGGCGGGGGGCACCGGGGAGCTGTTTTTT.

This chain uses TRBV29-1 with TRBJ2-2; D is ambiguous. Germline lookup yields CDR1 SQVTM and CDR2 ANQGSEA. Trimming took 0 bases from V and 2 from J, leaving 7 bases between them. This CDR3 region has 14 residues. DNA for the CDR3: TGCAGCGTTGAAGATACAGTTAACACCGGGGAGCTGTTTTTT. It translates to CSVEDTVNTGELFF.